This T cell receptor (beta chain) appears in the sequencing data of a study of T cell changes during pregnancy in multiple sclerosis. This table comes from immunoSEQ multiplex PCR, and its TCRdb copy is limited to in-frame clones, with some not included. The profile shows roughly 100,000 clones, less than 95% of them singletons. The sample here was peripheral blood, taken after pregnancy. The sequence derives from a female donor with multiple sclerosis, enrolled in a pregnancy study.

This chain's CDR3 is CASNYRDSTEAFF. CDR3 nucleotide sequence: TGTGCCAGCAATTACCGGGACTCCACTGAAGCTTTCTTT. The V and J genes are TRBV2 and TRBJ1-1; the D gene is possibly TRBD1 (5 bases). This CDR3 spans 13 amino acids. Germline values: CDR1 SNHLY, CDR2 FYNNEI. Trimming removed 7 bases at V and 4 bases at J, with 13 bases between.